This T cell receptor beta chain was identified during a study of PD-L1 blockade in urothelial cancer. The wider study: Analyses were performed on blood at 3 weeks after treatment start (the second dose) and at 6 weeks. There were a median of approximately 150,000 T cells in blood samples.

The CDR3 runs to 13 residues. Germline CDR1 is LNHDA and CDR2 is SQIVND (reference sequence). Trimming stripped 3 bases from V and 3 bases from J, with 6 bases between. Time point meaning: pretreatment peripheral blood. Each patient contributed between 1 and 8 total time points of blood mononuclear cells, pretreatment and during treatment. Every PCR got spiked synthetic TCR analog templates. Method: immunoSEQ multiplex PCR; TCRdb's copy keeps in-frame clones and lacks some. The data contain 100,000 to 150,000 clones, about four fifths of them singletons. The chain couples TRBV19 to TRBJ1-5; no clear D. The clonotype comes from a man between 50 and 59 years old with urothelial cancer. The specimen was PBMCs, collected around atezolizumab (anti-PD-L1) treatment. The CDR3 is CASSISHNQPQHF. Here the CDR3 DNA reads TGTGCCAGTAGTATTAGTCACAATCAGCCCCAGCATTTT.